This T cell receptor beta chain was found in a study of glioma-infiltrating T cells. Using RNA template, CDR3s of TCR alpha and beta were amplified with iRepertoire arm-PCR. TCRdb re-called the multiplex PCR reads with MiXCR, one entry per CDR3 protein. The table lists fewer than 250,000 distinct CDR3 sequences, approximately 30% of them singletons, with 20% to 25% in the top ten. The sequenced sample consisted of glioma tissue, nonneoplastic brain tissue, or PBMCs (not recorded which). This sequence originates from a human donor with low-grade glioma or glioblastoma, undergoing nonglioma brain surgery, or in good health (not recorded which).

Written as DNA, the CDR3 is TGTGCCAGTAGTATTGGGGTCTTCGCCGGGGAGCTGTTTTTT. It encodes CASSIGVFAGELFF. The chain joins TRBV19 to TRBJ2-2, with D uncertain. Germline V CDR1 and CDR2: LNHDA, SQIVND (reference sequence). V was pared by 3 bases and J by 6 bases, with 11 bases between. The CDR3 runs to 14 residues.